What follows describes a single T cell receptor (beta chain). Its antigen is undetermined. A sample-barcoded 5' primer and a J-beta primer mix were used in a second PCR of roughly 7 to 12 cycles. TCRdb independently ran MiXCR on the 5' RACE reads; one entry per CDR3 protein. The sample yields 590,000 or so distinct CDR3 sequences, 25% to 30% seen once. The data derive from a study of blood T cells in healthy people across ages. Overall study findings and caveats: Investigators viewed diversity estimates from one million T cells as underestimates, the study reported.

CDR3 size: 15 residues. The germline CDR1 and CDR2 sequences are LNHNV and YYDKDF (reference sequence). V was trimmed by 5 bases and J by 2 bases, leaving 15 bases between them. V gene TRBV15 combines with J gene TRBJ1-1; a possible D gene is TRBD1 (6 bases). Sequenced input: blood. This sequence originates from an elderly woman in good health. For the CDR3, the DNA is TGTGCCACCAGCGGATGGACAGTTGGCAACACTGAAGCTTTCTTT. It is translated as CATSGWTVGNTEAFF.